This entry lists 21 T cell receptor beta chains sequenced from one sample in a study of OX40 agonist ivuxolimab in advanced cancers. Only in-frame clones appear in the TCRdb table, and some are missing; sequencing was by immunoSEQ multiplex PCR. The table includes 55,000 to 65,000 clones, 86% detected once. The material sequenced was CD4+ or CD8+ T cells sorted from blood, taken in a trial of the OX40 agonist ivuxolimab. Receptors were obtained from an adult with an advanced solid tumor such as melanoma, head and neck, liver or kidney cancer.

The CDR3 DNA is TGTGCCAGCTCGGGCAGGAGACTTGACACTGAAGCTTTCTTT. This encodes CASSGRRLDTEAFF. The V gene is TRBV18, the J gene TRBJ1-1, with no clear D. This CDR3 is 14 amino acids long. Germline V CDR1 and CDR2: KGHSH, LQKENI. Trimming shortened V by 6 bases and J by 3 bases, and 14 bases separated the two germline ends.

The CDR3 sequence: CASAQGDTQYF. CDR3 in DNA: TGTGCCAGCGCTCAGGGAGATACGCAGTATTTT. This sequence joins TRBV7-2 and TRBJ2-3, with D perhaps TRBD1 (5 bases). The germline V gene has CDR1 SGHTA and CDR2 FQGNSA. Trimming left V 8 bases short and J 5 bases short, with 8 bases between. The length of the CDR3 is 11 residues.

This clone has just a few counts. The chain employs TRBV6-1 and TRBJ1-2, with no clear D. Trimming stripped 2 bases from V and 0 bases from J, with 7 bases between. CDR3 length: 14 residues. The germline CDR1 and CDR2 sequences are MNHNS and SASEGT. The CDR3 is CASSERVANYGYTF. The CDR3 DNA reads TGTGCCAGCAGTGAACGAGTTGCTAACTATGGCTACACCTTC.

This clone was picked up a small number of times. V is TRBV18 and J is TRBJ2-5; tentatively, D is TRBD1 (6 bases). This CDR3 region has 16 residues. Germline CDR1 is KGHSH and CDR2 is LQKENI. Trimming took 6 bases from V and 0 from J, leaving 17 bases between them. The CDR3 reads CASSPDRNLNQETQYF. Here the CDR3 DNA reads TGTGCCAGCTCGCCAGACAGGAACCTGAACCAAGAGACCCAGTACTTC.

The rearrangement uses TRBV6-5 and TRBJ2-7, with 9 bases fitting TRBD1. The CDR3 contains 14 residues. With 5 bases clipped from V and 6 bases from J, the junction kept 8 bases outside the gene matches. CDR1 is MNHEY, CDR2 SVGAGI, per germline. The CDR3 loop reads CASSRGQGGSEQYF. CDR3 DNA: TGTGCCAGCAGTAGGGGACAGGGAGGGAGCGAGCAGTACTTC.

V usage is TRBV10-3 and J usage is TRBJ1-2; TRBD1 might be the D (5 bases). The V end lost 2 bases, the J end lost 4 bases, and 17 bases lay between the germline ends. This CDR3 spans 16 amino acids. The V gene's germline CDR1 is ENHRY and CDR2 SYGVKD. The CDR3 here is CAISETGPVVGYGYTF. CDR3 DNA sequence: TGTGCCATCAGTGAGACGGGACCGGTGGTCGGCTATGGCTACACCTTC.

The chain carries TRBV20-1 and TRBJ2-5; D is uncertain. The length of the CDR3 is 11 residues. The V gene's germline CDR1 is DFQATT and CDR2 SNEGSKA (reference sequence). Trimming cost V 6 bases and J 0 bases, with 5 bases left between them. CDR3 in amino acids: CSAGHQETQYF. The CDR3 DNA reads as TGCAGTGCCGGGCACCAAGAGACCCAGTACTTC.

Notes on this clone: The sample carries other DNA sequences with the same CDR3. The chain employs TRBV7-3 and TRBJ2-2; D remains ambiguous. Germline assignment: CDR1 SGHTA and CDR2 FQGTGA. The CDR3 has 13 residues. The V end lost 5 bases, the J end lost 0 bases, and 4 bases lay between the germline ends. As DNA, the CDR3 is TGTGCCAGCAGCCTCTCGAACACCGGGGAGCTGTTTTTT. Translation gives CASSLSNTGELFF. The variable domain in full, with the rest retrieved from reference TRBV7-3 and TRBJ2-2, is GAGVSQTPSNKVTEKGKYVELRCDPISGHTALYWYRQSLGQGPEFLIYFQGTGAADDSGLPNDRFFAVRPEGSVSTLKIQRTERGDSAVYLCASSLSNTGELFFGEGSRLTVL.

The V and J genes are TRBV4-2 and TRBJ1-2; D may be TRBD1 (5 bases). Germline CDR1 and CDR2: LGHNA and YNFKEQ. The CDR3 spans 14 residues. Trimming stripped 0 bases from V and 2 bases from J, with 7 bases between. CDR3 in DNA: TGTGCCAGCAGCCAAGATTGGGGGAACTATGGCTACACCTTC. Translating gives CASSQDWGNYGYTF.

The rearrangement uses TRBV6-5 and TRBJ2-1, with 8 bases identical to TRBD2. The CDR3 sequence is 14 residues long. J gave up 7 bases and V 5 bases, and 7 bases lay outside the gene matches. CDR1 and CDR2 from the germline V gene are MNHEY and SVGAGI. DNA of the CDR3: TGTGCCAGCAGTCTGGGGGGCGGGAGGAATGAGCAGTTCTTC. It encodes CASSLGGGRNEQFF.

By frequency in the sample, this clone is medium-sized. The chain is built from TRBV5-6 and TRBJ2-2; TRBD1 might be the D (6 bases). The germline CDR1 and CDR2 sequences are SGHDT and YYEEEE. This CDR3 region has 16 residues. V lost 2 bases, J lost 7 bases, and 18 bases lay in between. The CDR3 nucleotides are TGTGCCAGCAGCTTCAGCGCCAGGGGAGAGTTCGGGGAGCTGTTTTTT. Protein: CASSFSARGEFGELFF.

The J gene is TRBJ1-2, the V gene TRBV4-3; TRBD1 might be the D (5 bases). Looked up from germline, CDR1 is LGHNA and CDR2 is YSLEER. The CDR3 extends over 15 amino acids. The V and J ends lost 1 base and 6 bases respectively, with 15 bases between them. CDR3 loop: CASSQGGPGSDGYTF. As DNA, the CDR3 is TGCGCCAGCAGCCAAGGCGGACCAGGGAGCGATGGCTACACCTTC.

The chain couples TRBV12-5 to TRBJ2-6; D not resolved. CDR3 length: 13 amino acids. V lost 3 bases, J lost 2 bases, and 2 bases lay in between. The V gene's germline CDR1 is LGHNT and CDR2 FRNRAP. CDR3 region: CASGLTGANVLTF. CDR3 coding DNA: TGTGCTAGTGGTTTAACTGGGGCCAACGTCCTGACTTTC.

The genes are TRBV29-1 and TRBJ2-1; no firm D call. Trimming stripped 4 bases from V and 2 bases from J, with 18 bases between. The CDR3 runs to 16 residues. Per the germline V gene, CDR1 is SQVTM and CDR2 is ANQGSEA. This CDR3 reads CSVGKGGGPPYNEQFF. DNA of the CDR3: TGCAGCGTTGGGAAAGGTGGCGGACCTCCCTACAATGAGCAGTTCTTC.

The chain links TRBV19 to TRBJ1-5; D may be TRBD1 (6 bases). This CDR3 contains 14 residues. Looked up from germline, CDR1 is LNHDA and CDR2 is SQIVND (reference sequence). Trimming cost V 4 bases and J 6 bases, with 13 bases left between them. The CDR3 nucleotides read TGTGCCAGTAGTACAGTCAGGGGCACTCAGCCCCAGCATTTT. Translation gives CASSTVRGTQPQHF.

The gene calls are TRBV2 and TRBJ1-2; D gene uncertain. Trimming shortened V by 7 bases and J by 0 bases, and 12 bases separated the two germline ends. Germline CDR1 SNHLY, CDR2 FYNNEI. CDR3 length: 14 amino acids. In DNA, the CDR3 is TGTGCCAGCAATTGGGCAGGCGCTAACTATGGCTACACCTTC. This codes for CASNWAGANYGYTF. Full variable domain (missing parts from reference TRBV2 and TRBJ1-2): EPEVTQTPSHQVTQMGQEVILRCVPISNHLYFYWYRQILGQKVEFLVSFYNNEISEKSEIFDDQFSVERPDGSNFTLKIRSTKLEDSAMYFCASNWAGANYGYTFGSGTRLTVV.

The chain links TRBV10-3 to TRBJ2-3; 8 bases are shared with TRBD1. V trimming: 7 bases; J trimming: 5 bases; junction bases outside the gene matches: 5. The CDR3 is 13 residues long. Germline V gives CDR1 ENHRY, CDR2 SYGVKD. The DNA of the CDR3 is TGTGCCATCACCCAGGGGGCGGAAGATACGCAGTATTTT. Translated: CAITQGAEDTQYF.

J is TRBJ2-7 and V is TRBV6-5; TRBD1 might be the D (6 bases). Germline V gene sequence: CDR1 MNHEY, CDR2 SVGAGI. The CDR3 length is 15 residues. Trimming took off 11 bases at V and 3 bases at J, with 23 bases between the two ends. CDR3: CASRKIGTLDYEQYF. The CDR3 DNA is TGTGCCTCAAGGAAAATCGGGACACTGGACTACGAGCAGTACTTC.

The rearrangement uses TRBV7-2 and TRBJ1-1; unclear D gene. Between the trimmed V and J ends, which lost 4 bases and 4 bases, there was a span of 13 bases. The germline gives CDR1 SGHTA, CDR2 FQGNSA. The CDR3 length is 14 residues. Here the CDR3 reads CASSSSQEGTEAFF. The CDR3 DNA sequence: TGTGCCAGCAGCTCCTCGCAGGAGGGCACTGAAGCTTTCTTT.

The chain employs TRBV18 and TRBJ1-4; D is ambiguous. Trimming cost V 2 bases and J 8 bases, with 9 bases left between them. The germline V gene encodes CDR1 KGHSH and CDR2 LQKENI. The CDR3 loop spans 13 amino acids. CDR3 residues: CASSPGNREKLFF. The CDR3 nucleotides read TGTGCCAGCTCACCAGGGAATCGCGAAAAACTGTTTTTT.

About this clone: One junction end disagrees with the germline gene, perhaps due to a read error. CDR3 sequence reads: CASREVGGRALHF. CDR3 sequence (DNA): TGTGCCAGCAGGGAAGTGGGGGGAAGGGCCCTCCACTTT. The genes are TRBV2 and TRBJ1-6; tentative D call: TRBD1 (5 bases). From germline, CDR1 is SNHLY and CDR2 FYNNEI. CDR3 size: 13 residues.